The clone carrying this TCR beta chain appeared a few times. TCRdb re-derived calls from the RACE reads in MiXCR, one entry per CDR3 protein. This repertoire shows roughly 190,000 distinct CDR3 sequences, about a fifth found once; its top ten account for under 7%. These data belong to a study of human T cells and chemical hapten exposure. Overall study context: DPC (0.01%) was patch tested on the upper back and read at 6 days.

Documented time point: patch test 1, 2 weeks after DPC sensitization. Treatment meaning: therapeutic diphenylcyclopropenone sensitization with weekly scalp DPC. This CDR3 region has 16 residues. Germline CDR1 SQVTM, CDR2 ANQGSEA. Trimming stripped 6 bases from V and 1 base from J, with 21 bases between. The chain couples TRBV29-1 to TRBJ1-1; a weak D match, TRBD1 (6 bases). This specimen consisted of whole blood, obtained in connection with sensitization to the hapten diphenylcyclopropenone (DPC). This sequence originates from a woman between 50 and 59 years old with alopecia areata. Some clones in this sample may be carry-over from other donors' samples. The CDR3 sequence is CSVADSRGKKNTEAFF. Here the CDR3 DNA reads TGCAGCGTAGCCGACAGTAGGGGGAAGAAGAACACTGAAGCTTTCTTT.